This T cell receptor (beta chain) was documented in a study of T cell changes during pregnancy in multiple sclerosis. The CDR3 has 13 residues. Looked up from germline, CDR1 is SGHAT and CDR2 is FQNNGV. V was clipped by 0 bases and J by 2 bases, with 5 bases between them. The table came from immunoSEQ multiplex PCR; TCRdb's copy has only in-frame clones and leaves some out. The sample gives tens of thousands of clones, approximately 92% of which show up once; roughly 2% is in the top ten. The rearrangement uses TRBV11-2 and TRBJ2-7; no firm D call. The input for sequencing was peripheral blood, taken in the second trimester of pregnancy. The receptor comes from a female donor in good health, enrolled as a control in a pregnancy study. The CDR3 region is CASSLEAAYEQYF. The CDR3 DNA reads TGTGCCAGCAGCTTAGAGGCAGCCTACGAGCAGTACTTC. The full variable domain, in which reference TRBV11-2 and TRBJ2-7 provide the parts outside the CDR3, is EAGVAQSPRYKIIEKRQSVAFWCNPISGHATLYWYQQILGQGPKLLIQFQNNGVVDDSQLPKDRFSAERLKGVDSTLKIQPAKLEDSAVYLCASSLEAAYEQYFGPGTRLTVT.